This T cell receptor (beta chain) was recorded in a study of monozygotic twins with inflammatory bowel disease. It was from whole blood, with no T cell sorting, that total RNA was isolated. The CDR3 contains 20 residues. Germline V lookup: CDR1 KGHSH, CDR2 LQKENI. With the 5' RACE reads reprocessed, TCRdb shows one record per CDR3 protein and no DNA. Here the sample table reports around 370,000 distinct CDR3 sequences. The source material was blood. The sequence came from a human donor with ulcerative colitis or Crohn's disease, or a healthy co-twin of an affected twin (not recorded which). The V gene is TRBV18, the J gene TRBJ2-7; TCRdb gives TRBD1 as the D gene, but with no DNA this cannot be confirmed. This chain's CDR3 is CASSPTGTGGFSITSYEQYF.